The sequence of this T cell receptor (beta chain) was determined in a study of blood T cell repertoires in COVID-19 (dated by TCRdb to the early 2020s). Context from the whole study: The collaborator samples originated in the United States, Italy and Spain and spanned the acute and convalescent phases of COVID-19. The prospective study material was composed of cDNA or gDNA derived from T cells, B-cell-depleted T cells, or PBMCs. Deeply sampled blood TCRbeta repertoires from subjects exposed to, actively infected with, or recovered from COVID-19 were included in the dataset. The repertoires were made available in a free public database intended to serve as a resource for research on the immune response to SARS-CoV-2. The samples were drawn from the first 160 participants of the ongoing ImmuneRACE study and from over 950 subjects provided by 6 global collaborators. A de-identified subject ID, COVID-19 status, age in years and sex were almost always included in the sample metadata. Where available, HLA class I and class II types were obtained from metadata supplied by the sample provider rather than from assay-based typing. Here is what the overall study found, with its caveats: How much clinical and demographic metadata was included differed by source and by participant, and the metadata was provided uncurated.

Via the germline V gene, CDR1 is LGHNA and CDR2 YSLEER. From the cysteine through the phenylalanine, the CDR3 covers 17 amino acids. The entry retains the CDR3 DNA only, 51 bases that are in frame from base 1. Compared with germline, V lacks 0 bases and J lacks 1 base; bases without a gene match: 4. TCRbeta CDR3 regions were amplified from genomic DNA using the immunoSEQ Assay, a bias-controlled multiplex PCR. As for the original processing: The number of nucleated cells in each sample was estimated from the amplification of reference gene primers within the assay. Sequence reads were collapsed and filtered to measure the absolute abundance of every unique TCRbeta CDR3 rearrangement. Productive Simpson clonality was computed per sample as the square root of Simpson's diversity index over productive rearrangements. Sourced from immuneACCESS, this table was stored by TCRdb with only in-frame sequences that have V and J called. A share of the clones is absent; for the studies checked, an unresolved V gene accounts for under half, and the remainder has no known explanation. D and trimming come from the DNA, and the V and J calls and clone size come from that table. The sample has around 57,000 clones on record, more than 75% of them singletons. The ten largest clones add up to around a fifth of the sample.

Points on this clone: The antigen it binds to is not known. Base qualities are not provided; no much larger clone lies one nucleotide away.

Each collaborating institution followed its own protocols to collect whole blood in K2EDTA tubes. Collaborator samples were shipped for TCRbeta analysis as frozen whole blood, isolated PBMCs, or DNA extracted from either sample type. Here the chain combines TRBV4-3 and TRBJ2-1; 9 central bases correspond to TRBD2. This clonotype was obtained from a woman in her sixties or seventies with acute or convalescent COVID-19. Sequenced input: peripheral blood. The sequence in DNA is TGCGCCAGCAGCCAAGACCCCAGCGGGGGGTCCTACAATGAGCAGTTCTTC. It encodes CASSQDPSGGSYNEQFF.